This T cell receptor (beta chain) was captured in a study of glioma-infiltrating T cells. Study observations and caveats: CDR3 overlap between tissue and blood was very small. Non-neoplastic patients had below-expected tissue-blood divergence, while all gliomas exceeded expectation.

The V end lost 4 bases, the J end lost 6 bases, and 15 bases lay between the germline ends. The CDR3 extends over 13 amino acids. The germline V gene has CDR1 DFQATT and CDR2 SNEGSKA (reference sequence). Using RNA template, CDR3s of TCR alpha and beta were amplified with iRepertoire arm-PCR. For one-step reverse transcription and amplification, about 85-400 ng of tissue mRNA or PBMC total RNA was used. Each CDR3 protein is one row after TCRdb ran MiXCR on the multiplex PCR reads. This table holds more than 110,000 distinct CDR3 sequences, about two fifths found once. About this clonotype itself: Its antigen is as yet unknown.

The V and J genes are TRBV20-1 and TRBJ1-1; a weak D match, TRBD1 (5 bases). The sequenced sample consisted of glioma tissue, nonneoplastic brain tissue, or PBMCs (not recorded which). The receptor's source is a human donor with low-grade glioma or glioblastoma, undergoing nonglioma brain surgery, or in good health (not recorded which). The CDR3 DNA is TGCAGTGCTATAACAACCCGGGGGGCTGAAGCTTTCTTT. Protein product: CSAITTRGAEAFF.